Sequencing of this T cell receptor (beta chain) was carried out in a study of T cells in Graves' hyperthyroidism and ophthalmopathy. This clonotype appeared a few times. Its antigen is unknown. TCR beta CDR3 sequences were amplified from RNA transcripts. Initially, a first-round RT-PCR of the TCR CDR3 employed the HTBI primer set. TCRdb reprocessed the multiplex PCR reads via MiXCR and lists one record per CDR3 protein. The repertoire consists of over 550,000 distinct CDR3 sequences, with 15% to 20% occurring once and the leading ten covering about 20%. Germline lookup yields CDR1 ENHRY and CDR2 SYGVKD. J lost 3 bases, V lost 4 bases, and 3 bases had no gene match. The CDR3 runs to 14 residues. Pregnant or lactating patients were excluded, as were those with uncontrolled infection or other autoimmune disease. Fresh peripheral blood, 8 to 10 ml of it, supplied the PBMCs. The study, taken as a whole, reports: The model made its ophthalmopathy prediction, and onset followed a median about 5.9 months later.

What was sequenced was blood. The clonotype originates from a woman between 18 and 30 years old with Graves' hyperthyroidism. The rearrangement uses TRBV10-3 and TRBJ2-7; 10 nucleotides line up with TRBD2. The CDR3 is CAISASSGSYEQYF. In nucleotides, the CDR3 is TGTGCCATCAGTGCGTCTAGCGGGAGCTACGAGCAGTACTTC.